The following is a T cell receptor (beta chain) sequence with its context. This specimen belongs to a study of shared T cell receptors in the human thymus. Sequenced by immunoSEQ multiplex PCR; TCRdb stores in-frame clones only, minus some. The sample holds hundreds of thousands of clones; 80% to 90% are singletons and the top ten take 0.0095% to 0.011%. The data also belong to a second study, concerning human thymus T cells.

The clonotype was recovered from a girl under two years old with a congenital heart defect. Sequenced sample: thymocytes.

CDR3 nucleotides: TGTGCCAGCAGATTGACAGGGCGATCACCCCTCCACTTT. This codes for CASRLTGRSPLHF. This sequence joins TRBV6-5 and TRBJ1-6; TRBD1 agrees at 7 bases. With 6 bases clipped from V and 10 bases from J, the junction kept 6 bases outside the gene matches. This CDR3 is 13 amino acids long. Germline CDR1 and CDR2: MNHEY and SVGAGI.